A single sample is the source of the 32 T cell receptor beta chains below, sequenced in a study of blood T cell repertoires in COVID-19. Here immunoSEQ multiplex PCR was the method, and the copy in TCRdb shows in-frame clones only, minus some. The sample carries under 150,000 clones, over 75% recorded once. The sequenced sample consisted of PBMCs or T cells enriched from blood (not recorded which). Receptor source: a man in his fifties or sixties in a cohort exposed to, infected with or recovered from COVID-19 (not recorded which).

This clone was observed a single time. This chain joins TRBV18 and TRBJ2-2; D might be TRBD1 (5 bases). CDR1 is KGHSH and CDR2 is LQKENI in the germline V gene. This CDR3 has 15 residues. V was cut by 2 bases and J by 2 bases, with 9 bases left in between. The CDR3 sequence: CASSPGRANTGELFF. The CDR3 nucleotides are TGTGCCAGCTCACCAGGCAGGGCCAACACCGGGGAGCTGTTTTTT.

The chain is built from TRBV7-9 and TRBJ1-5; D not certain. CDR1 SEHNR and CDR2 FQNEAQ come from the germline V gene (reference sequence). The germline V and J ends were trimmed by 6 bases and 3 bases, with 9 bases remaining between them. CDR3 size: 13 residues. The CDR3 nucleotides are TGTGCCAGCAGTCGTGCGGACAATCAGCCCCAGCATTTT. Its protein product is CASSRADNQPQHF.

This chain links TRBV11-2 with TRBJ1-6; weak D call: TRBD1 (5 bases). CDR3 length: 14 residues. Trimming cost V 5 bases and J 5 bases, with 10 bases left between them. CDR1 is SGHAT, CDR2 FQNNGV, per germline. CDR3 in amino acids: CASSPSTDNSPLHF. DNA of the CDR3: TGTGCCAGCAGCCCGTCGACAGATAATTCACCCCTCCACTTT.

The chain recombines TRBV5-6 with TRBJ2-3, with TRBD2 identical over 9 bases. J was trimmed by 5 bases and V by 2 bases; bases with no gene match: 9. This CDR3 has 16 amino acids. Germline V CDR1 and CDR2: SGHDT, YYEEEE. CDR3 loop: CASSFSAGGLEDTQYF. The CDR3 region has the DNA TGTGCCAGCAGCTTCTCAGCGGGGGGTCTGGAAGATACGCAGTATTTT.

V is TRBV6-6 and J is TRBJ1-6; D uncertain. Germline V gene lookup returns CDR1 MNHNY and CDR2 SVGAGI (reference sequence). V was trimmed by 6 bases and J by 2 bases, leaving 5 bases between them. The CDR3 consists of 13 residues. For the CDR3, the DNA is TGTGCCAGCAGGATAGCCTATAATTCACCCCTCCACTTT. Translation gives CASRIAYNSPLHF.

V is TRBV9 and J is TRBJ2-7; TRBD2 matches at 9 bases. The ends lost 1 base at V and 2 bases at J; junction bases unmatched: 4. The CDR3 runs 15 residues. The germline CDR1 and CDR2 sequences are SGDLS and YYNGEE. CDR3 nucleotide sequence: TGTGCCAGCAGCGTATCCGCGGGAGGGCCCTACGAGCAGTACTTC. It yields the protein CASSVSAGGPYEQYF.

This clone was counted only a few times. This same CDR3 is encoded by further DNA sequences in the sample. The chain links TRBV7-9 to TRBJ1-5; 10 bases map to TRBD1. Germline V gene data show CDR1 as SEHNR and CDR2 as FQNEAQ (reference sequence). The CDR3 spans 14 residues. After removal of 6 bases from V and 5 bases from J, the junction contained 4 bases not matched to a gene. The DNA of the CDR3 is TGTGCCAGCAGTTATGGGACAGGGGATCAGCCCCAGCATTTT. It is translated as CASSYGTGDQPQHF.

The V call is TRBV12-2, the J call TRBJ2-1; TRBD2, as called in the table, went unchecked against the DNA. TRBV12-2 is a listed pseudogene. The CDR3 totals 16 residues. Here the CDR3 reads CASRSPSVPNYNEQFF. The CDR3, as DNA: TGTGCAAGTCGCTCCCCCAGCGTACCCAATTACAATGAGCAGTTCTTC.

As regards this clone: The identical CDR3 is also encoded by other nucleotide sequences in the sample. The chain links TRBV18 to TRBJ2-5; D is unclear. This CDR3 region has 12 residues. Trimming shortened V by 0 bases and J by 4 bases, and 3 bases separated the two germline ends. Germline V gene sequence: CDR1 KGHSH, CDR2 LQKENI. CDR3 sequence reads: CASSPPSETQYF. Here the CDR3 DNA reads TGTGCCAGCTCACCACCCTCAGAGACCCAGTACTTC.

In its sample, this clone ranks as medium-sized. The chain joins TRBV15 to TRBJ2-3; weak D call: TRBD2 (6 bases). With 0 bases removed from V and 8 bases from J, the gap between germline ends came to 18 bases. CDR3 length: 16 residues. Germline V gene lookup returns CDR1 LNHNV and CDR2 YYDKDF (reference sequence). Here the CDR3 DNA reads TGTGCCACCAGCAGAGATAGCGGACTCTCTATGGGTACGCAGTATTTT. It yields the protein CATSRDSGLSMGTQYF.

The CDR3 bases are TGTGCCAGCAGTACAGGAGATCGTAATCAGCCCCAGCATTTT. Its translation: CASSTGDRNQPQHF. The rearrangement uses TRBV6-5 and TRBJ1-5, with a possible D match to TRBD1 (5 bases). V lost 5 bases to trimming and J lost 4 bases, with 12 bases between them. The CDR3 is made up of 14 amino acids. The germline CDR1 and CDR2 sequences are MNHEY and SVGAGI.

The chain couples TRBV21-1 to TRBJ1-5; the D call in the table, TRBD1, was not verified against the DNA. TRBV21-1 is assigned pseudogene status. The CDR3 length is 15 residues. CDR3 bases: TGTGCCAGCAGCCTCCCTTCTGACCTGGGGGCGCCCCAGCATTTT. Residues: CASSLPSDLGAPQHF.

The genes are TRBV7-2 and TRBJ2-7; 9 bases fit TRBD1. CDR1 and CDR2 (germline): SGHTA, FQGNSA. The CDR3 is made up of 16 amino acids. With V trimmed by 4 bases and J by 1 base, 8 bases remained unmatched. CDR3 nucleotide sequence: TGTGCCAGCAGCTATACAGGGGGCTCTGTATCCTACGAGCAGTACTTC. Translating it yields CASSYTGGSVSYEQYF. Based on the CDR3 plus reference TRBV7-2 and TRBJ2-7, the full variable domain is GAGVSQSPSNKVTEKGKDVELRCDPISGHTALYWYRQSLGQGLEFLIYFQGNSAPDKSGLPSDRFSAERTGGSVSTLTIQRTQQEDSAVYLCASSYTGGSVSYEQYFGPGTRLTVT.

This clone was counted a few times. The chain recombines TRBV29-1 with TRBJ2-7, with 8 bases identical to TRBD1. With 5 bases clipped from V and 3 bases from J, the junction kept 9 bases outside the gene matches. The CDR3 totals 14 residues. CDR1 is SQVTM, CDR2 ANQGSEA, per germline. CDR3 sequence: CSVLDRGIFYEQYF. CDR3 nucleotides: TGCAGCGTTCTAGACAGGGGTATTTTCTACGAGCAGTACTTC.

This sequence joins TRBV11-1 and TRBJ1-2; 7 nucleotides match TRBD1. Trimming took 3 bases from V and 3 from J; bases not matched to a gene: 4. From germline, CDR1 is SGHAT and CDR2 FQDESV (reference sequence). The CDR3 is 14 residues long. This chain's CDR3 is CASSLNRGYYGYTF. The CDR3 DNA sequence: TGTGCCAGCAGCTTGAACAGGGGTTACTATGGCTACACCTTC.

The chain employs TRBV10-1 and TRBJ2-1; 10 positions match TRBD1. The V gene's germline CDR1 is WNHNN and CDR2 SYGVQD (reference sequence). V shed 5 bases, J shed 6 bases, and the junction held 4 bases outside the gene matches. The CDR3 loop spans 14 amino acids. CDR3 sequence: CASSTGQGVNEQFF. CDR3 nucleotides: TGCGCCAGCAGTACCGGACAGGGGGTCAATGAGCAGTTCTTC.

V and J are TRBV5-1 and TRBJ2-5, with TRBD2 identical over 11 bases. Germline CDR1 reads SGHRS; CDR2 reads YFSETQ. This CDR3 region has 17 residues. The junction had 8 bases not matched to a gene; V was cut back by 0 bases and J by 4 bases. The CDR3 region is CASSLGLAGRNTETQYF. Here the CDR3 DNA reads TGCGCCAGCAGCTTGGGACTAGCGGGGAGAAATACAGAGACCCAGTACTTC.

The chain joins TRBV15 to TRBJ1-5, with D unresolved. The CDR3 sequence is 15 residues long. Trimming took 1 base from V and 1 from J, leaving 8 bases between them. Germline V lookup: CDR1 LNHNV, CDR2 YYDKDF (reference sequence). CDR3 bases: TGTGCCACCAGCAGAGGGCCCCTGAGCAATCAGCCCCAGCATTTT. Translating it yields CATSRGPLSNQPQHF.

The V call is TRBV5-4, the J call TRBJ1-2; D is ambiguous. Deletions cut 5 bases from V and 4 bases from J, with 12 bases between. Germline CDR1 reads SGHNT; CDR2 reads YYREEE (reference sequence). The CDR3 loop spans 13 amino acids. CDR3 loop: CASSRDRLYGYTF. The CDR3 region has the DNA TGTGCCAGCAGTCGGGATAGGCTCTATGGCTACACCTTC.

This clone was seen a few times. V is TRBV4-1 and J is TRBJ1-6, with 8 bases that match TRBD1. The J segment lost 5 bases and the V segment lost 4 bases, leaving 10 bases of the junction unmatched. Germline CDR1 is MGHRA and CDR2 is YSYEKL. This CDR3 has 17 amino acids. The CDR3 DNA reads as TGCGCCAGCAGCCCTTCAAGTCCGACAGGGGATAATTCACCCCTCCACTTT. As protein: CASSPSSPTGDNSPLHF.

CDR3 coding DNA: TGTGCCAGCAGCCCCGGGACAGGGAACACCGGGGAGCTGTTTTTT. It is translated as CASSPGTGNTGELFF. The chain employs TRBV5-6 and TRBJ2-2, with TRBD1 matching 8 bases. V dropped 4 bases and J dropped 1; count of bases not matched to a gene: 3. The CDR3 is 15 residues long. CDR1 and CDR2 (germline): SGHDT, YYEEEE.

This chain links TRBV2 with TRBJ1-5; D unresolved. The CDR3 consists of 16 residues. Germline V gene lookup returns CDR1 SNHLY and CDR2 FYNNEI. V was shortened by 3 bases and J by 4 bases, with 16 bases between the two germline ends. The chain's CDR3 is CASSDTGSWVNQPQHF. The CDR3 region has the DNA TGTGCCAGCAGTGATACGGGGTCTTGGGTAAATCAGCCCCAGCATTTT.

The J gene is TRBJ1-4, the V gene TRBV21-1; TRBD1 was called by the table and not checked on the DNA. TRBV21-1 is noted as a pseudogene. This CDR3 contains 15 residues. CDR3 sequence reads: CASSRGQGVEEKLFF. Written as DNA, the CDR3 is TGTGCCAGCAGCAGAGGACAGGGGGTAGAAGAAAAACTGTTTTTT.

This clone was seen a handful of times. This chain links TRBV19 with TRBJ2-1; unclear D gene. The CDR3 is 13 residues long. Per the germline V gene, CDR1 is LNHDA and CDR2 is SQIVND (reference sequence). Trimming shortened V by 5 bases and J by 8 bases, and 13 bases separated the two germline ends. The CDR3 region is CASSPRLYHEQFF. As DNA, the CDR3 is TGTGCCAGTAGTCCACGACTGTACCATGAGCAGTTCTTC.

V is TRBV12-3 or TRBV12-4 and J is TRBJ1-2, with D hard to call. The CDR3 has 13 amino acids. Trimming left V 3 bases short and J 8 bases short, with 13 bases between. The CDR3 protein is CASSFAAAGGYTF. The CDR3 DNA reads TGTGCCAGCAGTTTCGCGGCTGCGGGCGGCTACACCTTC.

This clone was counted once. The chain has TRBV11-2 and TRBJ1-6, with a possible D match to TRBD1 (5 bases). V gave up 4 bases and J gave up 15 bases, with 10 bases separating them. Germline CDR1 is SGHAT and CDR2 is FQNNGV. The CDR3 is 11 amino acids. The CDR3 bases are TGTGCCAGCAGCTCGGGGGGAGTCCTCCACTTT. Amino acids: CASSSGGVLHF.

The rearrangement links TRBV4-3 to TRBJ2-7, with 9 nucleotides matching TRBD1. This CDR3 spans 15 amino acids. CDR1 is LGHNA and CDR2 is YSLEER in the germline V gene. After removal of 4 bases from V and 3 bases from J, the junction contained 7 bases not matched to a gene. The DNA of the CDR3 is TGCGCCAGCAGCCTCACCCGGGACAGGGTCTACGAGCAGTACTTC. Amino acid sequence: CASSLTRDRVYEQYF.

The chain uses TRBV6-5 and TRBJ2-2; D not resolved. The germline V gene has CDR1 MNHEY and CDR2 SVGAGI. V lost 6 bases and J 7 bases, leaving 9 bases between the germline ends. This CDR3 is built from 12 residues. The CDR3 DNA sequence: TGTGCCAGCAGCCCGGTGTTCGGGGAGCTGTTTTTT. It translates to CASSPVFGELFF.

The CDR3 spells CASSWKSGGGTDTQYF. The CDR3, as DNA: TGTGCCAGCAGCTGGAAAAGCGGGGGGGGCACAGATACGCAGTATTTT. The rearrangement uses TRBV7-2 and TRBJ2-3, with TRBD2 matching 10 bases. Germline values: CDR1 SGHTA, CDR2 FQGNSA. J gave up 1 base and V 4 bases, and 5 bases lay outside the gene matches. The CDR3 totals 16 residues.

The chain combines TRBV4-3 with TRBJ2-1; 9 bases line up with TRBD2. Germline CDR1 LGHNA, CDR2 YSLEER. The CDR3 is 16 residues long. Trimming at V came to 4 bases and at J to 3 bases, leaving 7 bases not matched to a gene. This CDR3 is CASSRGSGGNYNEQFF. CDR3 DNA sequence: TGCGCCAGCAGCCGGGGGAGCGGGGGGAACTACAATGAGCAGTTCTTC.

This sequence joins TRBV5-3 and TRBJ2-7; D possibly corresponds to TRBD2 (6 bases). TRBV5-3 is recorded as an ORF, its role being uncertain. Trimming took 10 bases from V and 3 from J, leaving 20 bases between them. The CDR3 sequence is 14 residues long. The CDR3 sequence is CAGNDGGHHYEQYF. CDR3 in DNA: TGTGCCGGAAACGATGGAGGGCACCACTACGAGCAGTACTTC.

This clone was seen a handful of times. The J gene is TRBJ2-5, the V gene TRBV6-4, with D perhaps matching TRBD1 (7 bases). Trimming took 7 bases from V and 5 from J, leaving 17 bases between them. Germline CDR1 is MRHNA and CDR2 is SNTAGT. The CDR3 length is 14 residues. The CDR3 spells CASTLQGRYETQYF. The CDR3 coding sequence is TGTGCCAGCACCTTACAGGGGAGGTACGAGACCCAGTACTTC.